A single sample gave rise to the 5 T cell receptor beta chains below, sequenced in a study of identical twins. A single record per CDR3 protein comes from TCRdb applying MiXCR to the 5' RACE reads. The sample holds approximately 630,000 distinct CDR3 sequences, 7.1% seen once. These data are also associated with another study on yellow fever vaccine responses in identical twins.

Sequencing used PBMCs. The source is a woman aged 18-29 years in good health.

This clonotype has at least ten counts. The CDR3 sequence is CASSHNSARGPDTQYF. CDR3 coding DNA: TGTGCCAGCAGCCACAATTCGGCAAGGGGCCCAGATACGCAGTATTTT. This chain joins TRBV3-1 and TRBJ2-3; D perhaps matches TRBD1 (5 bases). The CDR3 length is 16 residues. The germline V gene encodes CDR1 LGHDT and CDR2 YNNKEL (reference sequence). Trimming removed 3 bases at V and 4 bases at J, with 17 bases between.

This clonotype showed up just a few times. This chain connects TRBV5-5 to TRBJ1-5, with D maybe TRBD1 (6 bases). CDR1 and CDR2 (germline): SGHKS, YYEKEE (reference sequence). The CDR3 totals 15 residues. Trimming cost V 4 bases and J 5 bases, with 16 bases left between them. The CDR3 here is CASSSIRGPDQPQHF. CDR3 bases: TGTGCCAGCAGCAGTATCAGGGGCCCTGATCAGCCCCAGCATTTT.

The CDR3 DNA reads TGTGCCAGCAGTCAAGGACAGGGCTGGGCTTTCTTT. Its protein is CASSQGQGWAFF. The rearrangement uses TRBV6-6 and TRBJ1-1; 8 bases line up with TRBD1. The CDR3 contains 12 residues. V shed 5 bases and J 11 bases; nucleotides not matched to a gene: 7. CDR1 is MNHNY, CDR2 SVGAGI, per germline (reference sequence).

This clonotype has at least ten counts. The chain uses TRBV14 and TRBJ2-3; TRBD2 agrees at 12 bases. The CDR3 is 16 amino acids. The trim removed 4 bases at V and 2 bases at J, leaving 4 bases unmatched. Germline V gives CDR1 SGHDN, CDR2 FVKESK. CDR3 DNA: TGTGCCAGCAGCCGCGGACTAGCGGGGTCCACAGATACGCAGTATTTT. Amino acids: CASSRGLAGSTDTQYF.

This chain links TRBV27 with TRBJ2-1; TRBD2 aligns across 10 bases. The CDR3 consists of 14 residues. J gave up 15 bases and V 0 bases, and 8 bases lay outside the gene matches. Germline CDR1 reads MNHEY; CDR2 reads SMNVEV (reference sequence). The CDR3 sequence is CASSLSPPLAGAFF. The CDR3 coding sequence is TGTGCCAGCAGTTTATCCCCCCCTCTAGCGGGAGCGTTCTTC.